The clone carrying this TCR beta chain was found many times. What it recognizes is unknown. TCRdb redid the calling of the RACE reads with MiXCR, one entry per CDR3 protein. This table holds under 100,000 distinct CDR3 sequences, roughly a tenth found once. The sample originates from a study of human T cells and chemical hapten exposure. Study-wide background: Alopecia areata, totalis or universalis affected patients, mainly female.

Regarding the study as a whole: A positive correlation with patch test score was shown by PT1 expanded TCR counts. Having alopecia, the donors may differ immunologically from healthy people. Significantly greater numbers of large CDR3 similarity clusters came from expanded TCRs than from controls.

The CDR3 runs to 16 residues. In germline, CDR1 is SGHDN, CDR2 FVKESK. J lost 3 bases, V lost 4 bases, and 11 bases had no gene match. The time point denotes: patch test 3, about 24 weeks after DPC sensitization. The treatment is: therapeutic diphenylcyclopropenone sensitization with weekly scalp DPC. The material was whole blood, obtained in connection with sensitization to the hapten diphenylcyclopropenone (DPC). The V and J genes are TRBV14 and TRBJ1-2, with TRBD1 matching 7 bases. The sequence was collected from a woman between 45 and 60 years old with alopecia areata. Some clones in this sample may be carry-over from other donors' samples. The CDR3 region has the DNA TGTGCCAGCAGCCCACTCGACAGGGTTGATTACTATGGCTACACCTTC. Encoded protein: CASSPLDRVDYYGYTF. Full variable domain (outside the CDR3, taken from reference TRBV14 and TRBJ1-2): EAGVTQFPSHSVIEKGQTVTLRCDPISGHDNLYWYRRVMGKEIKFLLHFVKESKQDESGMPNNRFLAERTGGTYSTLKVQPAELEDSGVYFCASSPLDRVDYYGYTFGSGTRLTVV.